Listed below are T cell receptor beta chains from one sample, sequenced in a study of identical twins. Via MiXCR, TCRdb re-called the 5' RACE reads, giving one row per CDR3 protein. The table records some 790,000 distinct CDR3 sequences, 18% of them present only once. These data also formed part of another study, on T cells expressing NK-cell markers.

Sequencing was done on a sample of PBMCs. The receptor set was obtained from a woman aged 18-29 years in good health. The CDR3 runs from the conserved cysteine through the conserved F or W. Each record gives: D gene, J gene, clone size, V gene, CDR3 DNA, CDR3 protein. A D gene is named only where the DNA matches it firmly. Expanded clones are given a class, and other clones once, few, many or no size at all.

>.|TRBJ2-1|many|TRBV11-2
TGTGCCAGCAGCTCTCACAATGAGCAGTTCTTC
CASSSHNEQFF
>TRBD1|TRBJ1-2|.|TRBV9
TGTGCCAGCGCTAGAGACAGGGGTAATGGCTACACCTTC
CASARDRGNGYTF
>.|TRBJ2-4|few|TRBV4-3
TGCGCCAGCAGCCAGGCGGGCATTCAGTACTTC
CASSQAGIQYF
>TRBD2|TRBJ2-7|few|TRBV20-1
TGCAGTGCTCCTAGCGGGGGGGACGAGCAGTACTTC
CSAPSGGDEQYF
>.|TRBJ2-2|few|TRBV2
TGTGCCAGCAGTGAAATCAGGGTAGCCGGGGAGCTGTTTTTT
CASSEIRVAGELFF
>.|TRBJ2-7|.|TRBV12-3/TRBV12-4
TGTGCCAGCACATCAGACTTGCCCTACGAGCAGTACTTC
CASTSDLPYEQYF
>.|TRBJ1-2|.|TRBV7-9
TGTGCCAGCAGCTTAGATTGGGGGGCCGGCTATGGCTACACCTTC
CASSLDWGAGYGYTF
>.|TRBJ2-7|many|TRBV4-3
TGCGCCAGCAGCCAAGAAATTTTGGGGACCTACGAGCAGTACTTC
CASSQEILGTYEQYF
>.|TRBJ1-3|few|TRBV12-3/TRBV12-4
TGTGCCAGCAGTTTTAGCACTGGAAACACCATATATTTT
CASSFSTGNTIYF
>.|TRBJ2-7|few|TRBV20-1
TGCAGTGCCCAGGGGCGGGGGACGGAGCAGTACTTC
CSAQGRGTEQYF
>TRBD1|TRBJ1-5|.|TRBV12-3/TRBV12-4
TGTGCCAGCACCGCCGGGACAGGGTTCCAGCCCCAGCATTTT
CASTAGTGFQPQHF
>TRBD2|TRBJ2-5|.|TRBV11-2
TGTGCCAGCAGCTTAGTTGCTAGCGGGGAGACCCAGTACTTC
CASSLVASGETQYF
>TRBD1|TRBJ1-5|.|TRBV5-1
TGCGCCAGCAGCCCATGGACAGGGCTTAGCAATCAGCCCCAGCATTTT
CASSPWTGLSNQPQHF
>TRBD1|TRBJ2-1|.|TRBV29-1
TGCAGCGTCACCGGGACAGGGGGACTTTACAATGAGCAGTTCTTC
CSVTGTGGLYNEQFF
>.|TRBJ2-5|few|TRBV5-6
TGTGCCAGCTGGAAAGGACGAAGCGAGACCCAGTACTTC
CASWKGRSETQYF
>.|TRBJ2-1|.|TRBV10-3
TGTGCCTCGGTCGGGGACCGTTTCTACAATGAGCAGTTCTTC
CASVGDRFYNEQFF
>.|TRBJ2-5|.|TRBV12-3/TRBV12-4
TGTGCCAGCAGTTGGGGCAGTAAGACCCAGTACTTC
CASSWGSKTQYF
>TRBD1|TRBJ1-1|few|TRBV5-1
TGCGCCAGCAGCTTGGTATACAGGGGCTCGAACACTGAAGCTTTCTTT
CASSLVYRGSNTEAFF
>.|TRBJ1-2|.|TRBV2
TGTGCCAGCAGCGAGCCGACGAGGACATCCTCTAACTATGGCTACACCTTC
CASSEPTRTSSNYGYTF
>TRBD2|TRBJ2-1|many|TRBV12-3/TRBV12-4
TGTGCCAGCAGTCTAGGGGAGGGGCGTGAGCTCTTC
CASSLGEGRELF
>.|TRBJ1-1|.|TRBV27
TGTGCCAGCAGTCGGGACCATGGCCAATCCCGCACTGAAGCTTTCTTT
CASSRDHGQSRTEAFF
>TRBD2|TRBJ2-1|few|TRBV19
TGTGCCAGTAGTAAGGGGACTAGCGGAAACAATGAGCAGTTCTTC
CASSKGTSGNNEQFF
>.|TRBJ2-1|few|TRBV12-3/TRBV12-4
TGTGCCAGCAGTCTTAACCGCGGGGTCGAGCAGTTCTTC
CASSLNRGVEQFF
>TRBD1|TRBJ2-7|.|TRBV6-1
TGTGCCAGCAGCATAGAAGGACAGGGGTTTATGTACGAGCAGTACTTC
CASSIEGQGFMYEQYF
>TRBD1|TRBJ2-2|.|TRBV6-1
TGTGCCGGGAGACAGGGTTTGACCGGGGAGCTGTTTTTT
CAGRQGLTGELFF
>.|TRBJ2-3|.|TRBV19
TGTGCCAGTAGTACCCCGCGCACAGATACGCAGTATTTT
CASSTPRTDTQYF
>.|TRBJ1-2|many|TRBV13
TGTGCCAGCAGCTCCGGACGGGAGGAAGGCTACACCTTC
CASSSGREEGYTF
>TRBD1|TRBJ1-5|few|TRBV12-3/TRBV12-4
TGTGCCAGCAGTTTACGGGGACAGAGCAATCAGCCCCAGCATTTT
CASSLRGQSNQPQHF
>TRBD2|TRBJ2-3|once|TRBV7-9
TGTGCCAGCAGCTTTGCCTGGGGGGGTGGCACAGATACGCAGTATTTT
CASSFAWGGGTDTQYF